Below are 15 T cell receptor beta chains sequenced from a single sample in a study of CD8+ T cells in alopecia areata (dated by TCRdb to 2016 to 2019). Per the publication, the time point label means: around 24 weeks on oral tofacitinib. This specimen's treatment or condition label, per the study, means: oral pan-JAK inhibitor, 5-10 mg twice daily. Library preparation was by the immunoSEQ multiplex PCR assay. For TCR sequencing, RNA was extracted from every sample and reverse transcribed into cDNA to serve as template. The table was pulled from immuneACCESS by TCRdb, which kept in-frame rearrangements only. Such tables lose some clones; where checked, under half of the loss comes from unresolved V genes, and the rest has no known cause. A total of under 150,000 clones appear in this sample, roughly three fifths of them only once. The top ten clonotypes cover around 3.4% of the sample. The sequencing used CD4+ T cells sorted from blood, collected at week 24, from a patient treated with tofacitinib. The receptors were sampled from a human donor with alopecia areata.

V gene TRBV2 combines with J gene TRBJ2-1, with D uncertain. The V gene lost 8 bases and the J gene lost 5 bases, with 13 bases spanning the gap. This CDR3 has 13 amino acids. Per the germline V gene, CDR1 is SNHLY and CDR2 is FYNNEI. The CDR3 here is CASASGRNNEQFF. The CDR3 nucleotides read TGTGCCAGCGCTTCAGGCAGGAACAATGAGCAGTTCTTC.

A few counts support this clone. The V and J genes are TRBV30 and TRBJ1-5; D call uncertain. V was clipped by 1 base and J by 3 bases, with 7 bases between them. From germline, CDR1 is GTSNPN and CDR2 SVGIG (reference sequence). CDR3 size: 13 residues. In DNA, the CDR3 is TGTGCCTGGAGTGAGGCCAACAATCAGCCCCAGCATTTT. It translates to CAWSEANNQPQHF.

This rearrangement joins TRBV30 to TRBJ1-6; TRBD1 aligns across 7 bases. There are 14 residues in the CDR3. Germline-derived CDR1 and CDR2 are GTSNPN and SVGIG (reference sequence). Losses at the gene ends were 3 bases for V and 9 bases for J; bases not matched to a gene: 8. The CDR3 coding sequence is TGTGCCTGGAGCCTCCGACAGGGAACTTCACCCCTCCACTTT. This translates into CAWSLRQGTSPLHF. The variable domain in full, with the rest retrieved from reference TRBV30 and TRBJ1-6, is SQTIHQWPATLVQPVGSPLSLECTVEGTSNPNLYWYRQAAGRGLQLLFYSVGIGQISSEVPQNLSASRPQDRQFILSSKKLLLSDSGFYLCAWSLRQGTSPLHFGNGTRLTVT.

The chain couples TRBV15 to TRBJ2-3, with 10 positions matching TRBD1. Germline CDR1 and CDR2: LNHNV and YYDKDF (reference sequence). The CDR3 runs 16 residues. Trimming removed 0 bases from V and 5 bases from J; junction bases left unmatched: 5. The CDR3 protein is CATSRDGQGVEDTQYF. CDR3 in DNA: TGTGCCACCAGCAGAGATGGACAGGGGGTAGAAGATACGCAGTATTTT.

This clone was recorded a few times. The chain has TRBV5-6 and TRBJ2-2, with 7 positions matching TRBD1. V was pared by 4 bases and J by 1 base, with 1 base of the junction left unmatched. The CDR3 loop spans 14 amino acids. Germline-derived CDR1 and CDR2 are SGHDT and YYEEEE. DNA for the CDR3: TGTGCCAGCAGCCGGACAGGGAACACCGGGGAGCTGTTTTTT. Its protein is CASSRTGNTGELFF.

The rearrangement links TRBV29-1 to TRBJ1-3; TRBD1 might be the D (5 bases). This CDR3 is 13 amino acids long. V shed 4 bases and J shed 0 bases, with 7 bases lying between them. Germline V gene data show CDR1 as SQVTM and CDR2 as ANQGSEA. For the CDR3, the DNA is TGCAGCGTTGGGGGCCGCTCTGGAAACACCATATATTTT. Encoded protein: CSVGGRSGNTIYF.

CDR3 sequence: CASSYGSGASYEQYF. The CDR3 DNA is TGTGCCAGCAGTTACGGGAGCGGGGCTTCCTACGAGCAGTACTTC. The V call is TRBV6-5, the J call TRBJ2-7, with 7 bases identical to TRBD2. The germline CDR1 and CDR2 sequences are MNHEY and SVGAGI. V was clipped by 2 bases and J by 1 base; unmatched bases: 5. The CDR3 spans 15 residues.

J is TRBJ2-5 and V is TRBV7-2; 10 positions agree with TRBD2. The length of the CDR3 is 15 residues. Germline loops: CDR1 SGHTA, CDR2 FQGNSA. J was trimmed by 2 bases and V by 4 bases; bases with no gene match: 4. The CDR3 is CASSYWTSGQETQYF. The CDR3 nucleotides are TGTGCCAGCAGCTATTGGACTAGCGGACAAGAGACCCAGTACTTC.

This clone showed up just a few times. The genes are TRBV2 and TRBJ2-3, with TRBD2 matching over 7 bases. Germline CDR1 reads SNHLY; CDR2 reads FYNNEI. The length of the CDR3 is 15 residues. J gave up 5 bases and V 4 bases, and 9 bases lay outside the gene matches. The DNA for the CDR3 is TGTGCCAGCAGTGGTCAGGGACCGGGAGGAGATACGCAGTATTTT. It is translated as CASSGQGPGGDTQYF.

The J gene is TRBJ1-2, the V gene TRBV30, with unresolved D. This CDR3 comprises 12 residues. V shed 4 bases and J shed 5 bases, with 11 bases lying between them. The germline gives CDR1 GTSNPN, CDR2 SVGIG (reference sequence). CDR3: CAWNGETYGYTF. DNA for the CDR3: TGTGCCTGGAACGGAGAGACGTATGGCTACACCTTC.

The chain recombines TRBV5-1 with TRBJ2-7; D remains ambiguous. The length of the CDR3 is 14 residues. V gave up 4 bases and J gave up 0 bases, with 11 bases separating them. Germline V gene lookup returns CDR1 SGHRS and CDR2 YFSETQ. CDR3 region: CASSPPAGSYEQYF. CDR3 bases: TGCGCCAGCAGCCCCCCGGCAGGCTCCTACGAGCAGTACTTC.

This clone came up a few times. The chain joins TRBV7-2 to TRBJ2-3, with TRBD2 as a possible D gene (6 bases). This CDR3 has 16 residues. Looked up from germline, CDR1 is SGHTA and CDR2 is FQGNSA. Trimming stripped 5 bases from V and 6 bases from J, with 21 bases between. CDR3 region: CASSRGGAGTRDTQYF. In nucleotides, the CDR3 is TGTGCCAGCAGCCGGGGTGGAGCGGGCACTAGGGATACGCAGTATTTT.

This chain uses TRBV29-1 with TRBJ1-2; 8 bases line up with TRBD1. Germline V gives CDR1 SQVTM, CDR2 ANQGSEA. This CDR3 comprises 13 residues. V was clipped by 5 bases and J by 4 bases; unmatched bases: 6. The CDR3 DNA is TGCAGCGTTATAGGACAGGGAACCTATGGCTACACCTTC. Residues: CSVIGQGTYGYTF.

This chain links TRBV11-3 with TRBJ2-3; D perhaps matches TRBD1 (6 bases). Germline V CDR1 and CDR2: SGHNT, YENEEA. With 2 bases removed from V and 9 bases from J, the gap between germline ends came to 15 bases. This CDR3 is built from 14 residues. The CDR3: CASSLSQGPWTQYF. Written as DNA, the CDR3 is TGTGCCAGCAGCTTATCACAGGGCCCCTGGACGCAGTATTTT. Together with reference TRBV11-3 and TRBJ2-3, the CDR3 gives the full variable domain: EAGVVQSPRYKIIEKKQPVAFWCNPISGHNTLYWYLQNLGQGPELLIRYENEEAVDDSQLPKDRFSAERLKGVDSTLKIQPAELGDSAVYLCASSLSQGPWTQYFGPGTRLTVL.

Only a few counts were recorded for this clone. The genes are TRBV4-2 and TRBJ2-7; 7 bases line up with TRBD2. J was trimmed by 2 bases and V by 1 base; bases with no gene match: 8. Germline CDR1 and CDR2: LGHNA and YNFKEQ. The CDR3 is 16 amino acids. CDR3: CASSQGPGGRTYEQYF. The CDR3 coding sequence is TGTGCCAGCAGCCAAGGGCCGGGGGGTCGGACCTACGAGCAGTACTTC.